The present T cell receptor beta chain was sequenced within a study of T cell repertoires in cytomegalovirus infection. On the study more broadly: CMV infection together with matching HLA type was indicated by public TCR beta signatures. Overall study findings and caveats: Ex vivo responses were dominated by HLA-C-restricted CMV-specific TCR beta clonotypes.

TCRdb passed the reads through MiXCR, listing each CDR3 protein once. Seen here are 150,000 to 200,000 distinct CDR3 sequences, nearly 9.5% observed once, and the top ten hold 4.6%. This clonotype was seen a few times. Its antigen is not known. This CDR3 has 13 residues. CDR1 and CDR2 (germline): MDHEN, SYDVKM. Between the trimmed V and J ends, which lost 2 bases and 2 bases, there was a span of 7 bases. The receptor comes from a human donor in good health (CMV status not recorded). Some clones in this sample may be carry-over from other donors' samples. The chain couples TRBV28 to TRBJ2-7, with D unclear. Material: PBMCs. The CDR3 loop reads CASSLGNTYEQYF. CDR3 DNA sequence: TGTGCCAGCAGTTTAGGGAATACCTACGAGCAGTACTTC.